This T cell receptor beta chain was sequenced in a study of siplizumab effects on memory and regulatory T cells (dated by TCRdb to between 2018 and 2020). For context, the study as a whole: The study examined how the anti-CD2 antibody siplizumab affects alloreactive T-cell subsets in allogeneic mixed lymphocyte reactions built from human PBMCs.

In regard to this clone: The antigen it recognizes is unknown. It has no much larger one-base neighbor in the sample; base qualities were not kept.

Sorted unstimulated T cells and proliferating T cells recovered from mixed lymphocyte reactions underwent TCRbeta CDR3 sequencing. Fresh whole blood from around 11 HLA-typed healthy donors was used to isolate PBMCs. To map where alloreactive clones came from, unstimulated CD4+ non-regulatory T cells were FACS-sorted. CDR1 SGHTA and CDR2 FQGNSA were looked up in the germline V gene. Trimming costs V 1 base and J 4 bases, and their ends lie 11 bases apart. Counted from cysteine to phenylalanine, this CDR3 has 15 amino acids. CDR3 DNA is the only sequence kept; it has 45 bases, read in frame from the first base. Libraries were built with the immunoSEQ multiplex PCR assay. Roughly 100,000 TCR templates per sample were assayed on the deep sequencing platform. Genomic DNA extracted from sorted T cells was used for TCRbeta CDR3 sequencing. As for how the authors treated the data: Clonal analysis of TCRbeta CDR3 data was done in the R programming language. Unstimulated samples were compared with post-reaction CFSE-low samples to define alloreactive CD4+ and CD8+ clones. Regulatory or non-regulatory origin of alloreactive CD4+ clones was assigned by matching sequences to the sorted unstimulated Treg and non-Treg repertoires. Here the immuneACCESS table is served through TCRdb, limited to in-frame sequences with V and J called. Missing clones are a known gap in these copies; in checked studies unresolved V genes cover under half, and the rest lacks a known reason. The V and J calls and clone size come from that table; D and trimming were worked out from the DNA. For this sample there are about 120,000 clones; around 93% appear just once. The ten top clones hold roughly 0.17% of the sample.

Study-wide findings and limitations: In reactions with siplizumab, an average of approximately 69% of mappable alloreactive CD4+ clones were Treg-derived, compared with 26.9% in control reactions. For roughly 75-95% of proliferating CD4+ or CD8+ clones, no naive or memory phenotype could be assigned. Because sequences below about 10^-5 frequency were poorly captured, only a minor fraction of alloreactive clones could be mapped to unstimulated subsets. Greater diversity appeared to be present in unstimulated naive T cells than in memory T cells, and a substantial contribution to the alloresponse seemed to be made by naive cells. The cumulative frequency of alloreactive sequences that could be traced back to unstimulated CD4+ memory T cells was significantly reduced by siplizumab. The suppressive function of proliferating Tregs from siplizumab cultures was not functionally confirmed.

The TCR originated in a human donor in good health. The chain links TRBV7-2 with TRBJ2-1; perhaps TRBD2 is the D gene, with 6 bases matching. The source material was non-Treg CD4+ T cells sorted from blood. Per the publication, the cell subset or site label means: FACS-sorted unstimulated CD4+ non-regulatory T cells. The nucleotides read TGTGCCAGCAGCTTAGAGCGCGGGGTTTACAATGAGCAGTTCTTC. Translated, this gives CASSLERGVYNEQFF.